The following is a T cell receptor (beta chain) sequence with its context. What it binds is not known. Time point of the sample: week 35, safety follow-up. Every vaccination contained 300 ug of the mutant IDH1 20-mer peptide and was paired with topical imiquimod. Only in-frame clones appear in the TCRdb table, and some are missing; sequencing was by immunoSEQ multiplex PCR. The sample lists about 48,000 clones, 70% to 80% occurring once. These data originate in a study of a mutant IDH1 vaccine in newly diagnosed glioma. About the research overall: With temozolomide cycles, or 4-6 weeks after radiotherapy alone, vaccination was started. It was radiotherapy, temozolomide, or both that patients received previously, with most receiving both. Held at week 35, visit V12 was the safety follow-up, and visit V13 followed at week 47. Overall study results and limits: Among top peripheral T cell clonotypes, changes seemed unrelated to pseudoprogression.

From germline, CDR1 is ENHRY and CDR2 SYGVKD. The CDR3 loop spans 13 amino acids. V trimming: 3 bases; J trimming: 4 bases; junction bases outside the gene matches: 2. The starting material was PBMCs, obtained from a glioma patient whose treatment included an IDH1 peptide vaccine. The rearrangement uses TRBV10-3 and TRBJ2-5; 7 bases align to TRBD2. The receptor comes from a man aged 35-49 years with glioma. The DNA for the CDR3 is TGTGCCATCAGTGACGGGAGGTCAGAGACCCAGTACTTC. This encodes CAISDGRSETQYF.